The rows below give T cell receptor beta chains drawn from one sample of a study of glioma-infiltrating T cells. TCRdb reanalysed the multiplex PCR reads using MiXCR and keeps one entry per CDR3 protein. The repertoire holds some 100,000 distinct CDR3 sequences, with about 25% as singletons. The sequencing input was glioma tissue, nonneoplastic brain tissue, or PBMCs (not recorded which). The receptors derive from a human donor with low-grade glioma or glioblastoma, undergoing nonglioma brain surgery, or in good health (not recorded which). Both conserved end residues are part of each CDR3. A D gene is named only where the DNA matches it firmly. Where a row states a size, it is once, few, many or the class of an expanded clone; other rows omit it.

DNA	CDR3	J	D	V	size
TGTGCCAGCAGGCCGGGACAACAAGAGACCCAGTACTTC	CASRPGQQETQYF	TRBJ2-5	-	TRBV6-1	many
TGTGCCAGCAGCATCCCCATGGGTAGGAGGGTTTCCACCTTC	CASSIPMGRRVSTF	TRBJ1-2	-	TRBV28	many
TGTGCCAGCAACGAGGGGGCGGGGGCACCCCAAGAGACCCAGTACTTC	CASNEGAGAPQETQYF	TRBJ2-5	-	TRBV14	few
TGTGCCAGCAGTTACTCCGGGGGGAGTCCCTACGAGCAGTACTTC	CASSYSGGSPYEQYF	TRBJ2-7	TRBD2	TRBV6-2/TRBV6-3	many
TGTGCCAGCAGCTTAGACTTGAATGAGCAGTTCTTC	CASSLDLNEQFF	TRBJ2-1	-	TRBV7-9	many
TGTGCCAGCAGCAGCCTGGGAAACACCATATATTTT	CASSSLGNTIYF	TRBJ1-3	-	TRBV12-3/TRBV12-4	many
TGCGCCAGCATTCCGGGATCCGGAGGCTCCTACGAGCAGTACTTC	CASIPGSGGSYEQYF	TRBJ2-7	-	TRBV5-1	few
TGTGCCAGCAGCCAAGCAGGGGGAAGGAGACAGCCCCAGCATTTT	CASSQAGGRRQPQHF	TRBJ1-5	TRBD1	TRBV4-2	many
TGTTCTAGTGCATGGGGCCAGGTTAATGAGCAGTTCTTC	CSSAWGQVNEQFF	TRBJ2-1	-	TRBV6-2/TRBV6-3	many
TGCAGTGCTAGAGGTCCCCGACAGGGGGTGAACACTGAGGCTTTCTTT	CSARGPRQGVNTEAFF	TRBJ1-1	TRBD1	TRBV20-1	-
TGCAGTGCTCCCTTAGGCGGAGGACGCACTGAAGCTTTCTTT	CSAPLGGGRTEAFF	TRBJ1-1	-	TRBV20-1	medium-sized
TGTGCCTGCAGGGTCTTGGCTGGAAACACCATATATTTT	CACRVLAGNTIYF	TRBJ1-3	-	TRBV30	-
TGTGCCAGCAGCATCGTCTCTGAAAAACTGTTTTTT	CASSIVSEKLFF	TRBJ1-4	-	TRBV28	many
TGCAGGGGGGGACAGGGTGGAGTCCACACCTTC	CRGGQGGVHTF	TRBJ1-2	TRBD1	TRBV29-1	-
TGTGCCAGCATGAACAGTGGCGATCAGCCCCAGCATTTT	CASMNSGDQPQHF	TRBJ1-5	-	TRBV6-2/TRBV6-3	-
TGCAGCGTTTATGAAGTCCGGGAGACCCAGTACTTC	CSVYEVRETQYF	TRBJ2-5	-	TRBV29-1	many
TGTGCCAGCAGCGTAGAGGGGGTTTTCGATCAGCCCCAGCATTTT	CASSVEGVFDQPQHF	TRBJ1-5	-	TRBV9	-
TGTGCCATCAGTGAGATATGGGCGGGGGCGAGCACAGATACGCAGTATTTT	CAISEIWAGASTDTQYF	TRBJ2-3	-	TRBV10-3	-